The clone carrying this T cell receptor (beta chain) was picked up a small number of times. The antigen is undetermined. In germline, CDR1 is SGHVS, CDR2 FNYEAQ. The ends lost 5 bases at V and 5 bases at J; junction bases unmatched: 7. This CDR3 is built from 14 residues. The source of the sample is a study of vaccination and CD4 T cells after COVID-19. Oncomine TCR Beta short-read sequencing was applied to DNA from cultured CD4+ T cells. MiXCR, applied by TCRdb to the PCR reads, yields one record per CDR3 protein. The sample records roughly 18,000 distinct CDR3 sequences, approximately 70% being singletons. Treatment described: roughly 10-day PBMC culture with coronavirus spike peptide pools or control peptides (ViraFEST assay). Following a culture period (around 10 days), negative selection was used to isolate CD4+ T cells.

V gene TRBV7-6 combines with J gene TRBJ1-1, with TRBD1 matching over 8 bases. This clonotype was obtained from a human donor who had recovered from COVID-19. The sequenced material came from CD4+ T cells from blood, cultured in vitro. The CDR3 loop is CASSPGGGRTEAFF. In DNA, the CDR3 is TGTGCCAGCAGCCCAGGGGGCGGCCGTACTGAAGCTTTCTTT.